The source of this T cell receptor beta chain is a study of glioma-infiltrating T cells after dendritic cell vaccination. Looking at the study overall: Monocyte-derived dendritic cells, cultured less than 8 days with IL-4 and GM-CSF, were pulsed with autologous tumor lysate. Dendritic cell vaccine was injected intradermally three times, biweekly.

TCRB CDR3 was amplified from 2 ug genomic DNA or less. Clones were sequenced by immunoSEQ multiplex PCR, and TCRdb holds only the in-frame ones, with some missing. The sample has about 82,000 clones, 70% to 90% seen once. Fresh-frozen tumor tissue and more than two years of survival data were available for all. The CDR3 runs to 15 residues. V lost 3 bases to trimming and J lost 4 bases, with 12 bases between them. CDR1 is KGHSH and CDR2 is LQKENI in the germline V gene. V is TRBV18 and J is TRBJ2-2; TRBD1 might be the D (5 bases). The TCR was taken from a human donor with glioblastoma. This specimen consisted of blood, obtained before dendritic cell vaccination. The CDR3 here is CASSPLRGGTGELFF. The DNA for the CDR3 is TGTGCCAGCTCACCCCTAAGGGGTGGCACCGGGGAGCTGTTTTTT.